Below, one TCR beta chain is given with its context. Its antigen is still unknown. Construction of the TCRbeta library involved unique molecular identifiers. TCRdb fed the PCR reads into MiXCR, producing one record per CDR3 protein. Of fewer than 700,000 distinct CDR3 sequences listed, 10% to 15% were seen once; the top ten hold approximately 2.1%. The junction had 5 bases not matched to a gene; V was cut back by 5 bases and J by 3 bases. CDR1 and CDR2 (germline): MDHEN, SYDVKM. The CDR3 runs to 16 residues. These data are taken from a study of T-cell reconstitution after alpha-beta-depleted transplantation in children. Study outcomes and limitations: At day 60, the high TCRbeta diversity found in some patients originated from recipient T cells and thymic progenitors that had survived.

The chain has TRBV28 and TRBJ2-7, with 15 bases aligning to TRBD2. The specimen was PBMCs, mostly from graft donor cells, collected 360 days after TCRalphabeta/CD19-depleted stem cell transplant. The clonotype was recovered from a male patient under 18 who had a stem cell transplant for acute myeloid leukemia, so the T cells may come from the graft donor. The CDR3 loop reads CASSRTSGRAVYEQYF. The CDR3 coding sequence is TGTGCCAGCAGTCGGACTAGCGGGAGGGCCGTCTACGAGCAGTACTTC. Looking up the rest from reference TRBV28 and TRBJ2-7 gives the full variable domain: DVKVTQSSRYLVKRTGEKVFLECVQDMDHENMFWYRQDPGLGLRLIYFSYDVKMKEKGDIPEGYSVSREKKERFSLILESASTNQTSMYLCASSRTSGRAVYEQYFGPGTRLTVT.